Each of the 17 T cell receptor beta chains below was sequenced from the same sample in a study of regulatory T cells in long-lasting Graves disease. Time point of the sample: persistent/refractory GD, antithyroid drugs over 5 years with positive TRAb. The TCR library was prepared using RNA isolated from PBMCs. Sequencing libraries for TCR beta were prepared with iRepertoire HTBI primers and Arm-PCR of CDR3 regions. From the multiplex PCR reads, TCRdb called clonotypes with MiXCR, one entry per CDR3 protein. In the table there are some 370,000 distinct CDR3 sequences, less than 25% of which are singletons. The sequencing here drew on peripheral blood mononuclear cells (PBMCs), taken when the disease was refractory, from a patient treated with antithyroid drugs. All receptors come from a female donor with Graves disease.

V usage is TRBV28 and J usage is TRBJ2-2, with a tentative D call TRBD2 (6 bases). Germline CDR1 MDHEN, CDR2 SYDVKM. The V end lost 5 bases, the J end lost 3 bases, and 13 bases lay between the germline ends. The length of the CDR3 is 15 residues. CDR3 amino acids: CASSLYRDYTGELFF. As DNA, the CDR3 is TGTGCCAGCAGTCTCTACCGGGACTACACCGGGGAGCTGTTTTTT.

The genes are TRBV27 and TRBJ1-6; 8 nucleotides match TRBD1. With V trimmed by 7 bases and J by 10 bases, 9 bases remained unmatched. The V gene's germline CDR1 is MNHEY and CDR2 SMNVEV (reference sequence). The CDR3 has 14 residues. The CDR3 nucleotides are TGTGCCAGCACCAAACAGGGGGGTCGATCACCCCTCCACTTT. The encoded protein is CASTKQGGRSPLHF.

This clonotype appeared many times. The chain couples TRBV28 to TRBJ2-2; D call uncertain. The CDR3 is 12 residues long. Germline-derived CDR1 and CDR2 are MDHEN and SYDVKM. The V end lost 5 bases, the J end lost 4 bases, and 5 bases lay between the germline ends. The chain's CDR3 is CASSPITGELFF. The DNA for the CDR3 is TGTGCCAGCAGTCCGATCACCGGGGAGCTGTTTTTT.

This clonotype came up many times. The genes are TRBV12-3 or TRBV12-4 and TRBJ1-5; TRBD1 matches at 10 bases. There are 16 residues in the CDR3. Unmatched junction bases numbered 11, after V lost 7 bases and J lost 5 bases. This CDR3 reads CASTSWGDRGDQPQHF. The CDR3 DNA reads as TGTGCCAGCACCTCTTGGGGGGACAGGGGCGATCAGCCCCAGCATTTT.

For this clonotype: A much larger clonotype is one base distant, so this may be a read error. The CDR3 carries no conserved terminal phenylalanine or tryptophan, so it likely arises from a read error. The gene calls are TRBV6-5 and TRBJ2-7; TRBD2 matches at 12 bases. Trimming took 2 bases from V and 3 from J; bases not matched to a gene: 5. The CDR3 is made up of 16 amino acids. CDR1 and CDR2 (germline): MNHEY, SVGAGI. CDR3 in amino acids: CASSYGRTSGIYEQYS. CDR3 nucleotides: TGTGCCAGCAGTTACGGACGGACTAGCGGGATCTACGAGCAGTACTCC.

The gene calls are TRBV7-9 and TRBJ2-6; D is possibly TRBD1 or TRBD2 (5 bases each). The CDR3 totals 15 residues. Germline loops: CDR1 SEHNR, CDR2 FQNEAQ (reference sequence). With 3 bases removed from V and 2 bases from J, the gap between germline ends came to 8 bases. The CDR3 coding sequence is TGTGCCAGCAGCTTTCTGGGGGCTGGGGCCAACGTCCTGACTTTC. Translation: CASSFLGAGANVLTF.

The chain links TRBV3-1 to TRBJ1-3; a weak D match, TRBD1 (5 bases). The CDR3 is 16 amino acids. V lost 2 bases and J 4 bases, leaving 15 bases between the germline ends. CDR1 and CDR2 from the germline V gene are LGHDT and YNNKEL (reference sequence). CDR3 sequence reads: CASSQIMGGQGNTIYF. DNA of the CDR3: TGTGCCAGCAGCCAAATAATGGGGGGTCAAGGAAACACCATATATTTT.

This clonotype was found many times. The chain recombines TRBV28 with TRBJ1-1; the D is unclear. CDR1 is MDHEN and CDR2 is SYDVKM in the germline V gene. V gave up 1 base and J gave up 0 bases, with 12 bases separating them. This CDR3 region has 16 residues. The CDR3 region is CASSLSDLLLNTEAFF. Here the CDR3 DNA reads TGTGCCAGCAGTTTATCCGACTTACTCTTGAACACTGAAGCTTTCTTT.

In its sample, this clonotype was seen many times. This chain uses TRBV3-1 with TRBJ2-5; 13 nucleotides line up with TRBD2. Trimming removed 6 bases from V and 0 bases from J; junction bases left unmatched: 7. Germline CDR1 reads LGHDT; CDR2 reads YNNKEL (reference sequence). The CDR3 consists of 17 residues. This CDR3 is CASSPGLAGSYQETQYF. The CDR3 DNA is TGTGCCAGCAGTCCGGGACTAGCGGGATCGTACCAAGAGACCCAGTACTTC.

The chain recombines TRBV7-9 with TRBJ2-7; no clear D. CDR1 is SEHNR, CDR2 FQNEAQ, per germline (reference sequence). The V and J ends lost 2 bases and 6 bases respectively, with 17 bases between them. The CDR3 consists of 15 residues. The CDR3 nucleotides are TGTGCCAGCAGCTTATTAGTGGTTGGCCCCCGCGAGCAGTACTTC. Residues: CASSLLVVGPREQYF.

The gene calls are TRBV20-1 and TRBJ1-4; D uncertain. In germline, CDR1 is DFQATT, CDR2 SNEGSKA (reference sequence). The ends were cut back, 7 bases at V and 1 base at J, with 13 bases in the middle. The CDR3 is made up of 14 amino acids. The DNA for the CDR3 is TGCAGTGTCAAGTTGGCAGGAACTAATGAAAAACTGTTTTTT. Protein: CSVKLAGTNEKLFF.

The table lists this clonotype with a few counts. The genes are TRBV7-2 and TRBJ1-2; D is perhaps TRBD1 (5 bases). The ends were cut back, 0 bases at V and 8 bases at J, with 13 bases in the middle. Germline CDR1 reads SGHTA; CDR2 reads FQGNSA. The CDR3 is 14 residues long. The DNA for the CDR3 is TGTGCCAGCAGCTTAGCCCAAGATGGGGGGGGCTACACCTTC. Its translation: CASSLAQDGGGYTF.

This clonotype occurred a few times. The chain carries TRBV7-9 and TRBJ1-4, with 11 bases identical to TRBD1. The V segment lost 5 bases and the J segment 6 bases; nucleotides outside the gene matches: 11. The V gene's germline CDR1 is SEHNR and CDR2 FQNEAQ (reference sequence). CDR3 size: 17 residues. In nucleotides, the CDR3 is TGTGCCAGCAGCCCTTGGACAGGGGGCGCAGCTTATGAAAAACTGTTTTTT. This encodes CASSPWTGGAAYEKLFF.

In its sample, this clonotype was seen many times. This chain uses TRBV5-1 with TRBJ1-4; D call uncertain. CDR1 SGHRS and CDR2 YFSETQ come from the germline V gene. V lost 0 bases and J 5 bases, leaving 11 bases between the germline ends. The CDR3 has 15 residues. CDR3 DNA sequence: TGCGCCAGCAGCTTGGGTCTTCAGCCAAATGAAAAACTGTTTTTT. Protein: CASSLGLQPNEKLFF.

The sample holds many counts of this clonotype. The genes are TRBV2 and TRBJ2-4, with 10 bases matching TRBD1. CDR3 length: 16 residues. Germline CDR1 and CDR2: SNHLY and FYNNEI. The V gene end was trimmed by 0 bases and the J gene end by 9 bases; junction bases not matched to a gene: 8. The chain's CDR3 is CASSEADRGFYSIQYF. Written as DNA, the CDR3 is TGTGCCAGCAGTGAAGCGGACAGGGGGTTCTATAGCATTCAGTACTTC.

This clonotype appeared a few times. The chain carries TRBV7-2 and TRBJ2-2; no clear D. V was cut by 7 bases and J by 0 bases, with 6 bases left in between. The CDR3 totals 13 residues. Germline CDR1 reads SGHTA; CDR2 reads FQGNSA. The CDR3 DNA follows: TGTGCCAGCACCCCCACGAACACCGGGGAGCTGTTTTTT. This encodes CASTPTNTGELFF.

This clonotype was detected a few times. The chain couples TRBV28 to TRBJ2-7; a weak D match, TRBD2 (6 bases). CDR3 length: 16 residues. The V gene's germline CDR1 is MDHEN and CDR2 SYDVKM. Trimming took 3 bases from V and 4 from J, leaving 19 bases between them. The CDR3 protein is CASSFGGRASAYEQYF. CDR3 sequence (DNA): TGTGCCAGCAGTTTCGGCGGTAGGGCTAGCGCGTACGAGCAGTACTTC.